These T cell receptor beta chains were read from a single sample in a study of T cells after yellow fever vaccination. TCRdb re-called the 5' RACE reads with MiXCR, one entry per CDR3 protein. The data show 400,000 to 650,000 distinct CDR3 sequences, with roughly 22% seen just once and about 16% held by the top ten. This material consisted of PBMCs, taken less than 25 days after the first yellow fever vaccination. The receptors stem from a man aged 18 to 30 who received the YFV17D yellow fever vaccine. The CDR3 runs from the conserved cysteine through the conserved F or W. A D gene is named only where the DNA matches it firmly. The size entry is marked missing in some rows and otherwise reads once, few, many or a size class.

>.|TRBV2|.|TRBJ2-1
CASSHRVPSNEQFF
TGTGCCAGCAGTCACAGGGTTCCTAGCAATGAGCAGTTCTTC
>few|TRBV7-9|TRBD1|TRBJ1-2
CASSQGTGGSAGYTF
TGTGCCAGCAGCCAAGGGACAGGGGGTAGCGCTGGCTACACCTTC
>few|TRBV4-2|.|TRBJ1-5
CASSQDGRFQVRPQHF
TGTGCCAGCAGCCAAGATGGACGGTTCCAAGTACGGCCCCAGCATTTT
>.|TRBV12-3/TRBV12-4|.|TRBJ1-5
CASSFDGGEDQPQHF
TGTGCCAGCAGTTTCGACGGCGGGGAAGACCAGCCCCAGCATTTT
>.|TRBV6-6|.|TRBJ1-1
CASSYLGDAEAFF
TGTGCCAGCAGTTACCTGGGGGACGCTGAAGCTTTCTTT
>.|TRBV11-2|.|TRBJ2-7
CASGEYSYEQYF
TGTGCCAGCGGAGAGTACAGCTACGAGCAGTACTTC
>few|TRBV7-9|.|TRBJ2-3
CASSFAGAGTDTQYF
TGTGCCAGCAGCTTTGCAGGGGCAGGCACAGATACGCAGTATTTT
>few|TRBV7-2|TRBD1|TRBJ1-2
CASSSTGRGLYGYTF
TGTGCCAGCAGCTCGACAGGGAGAGGCCTCTATGGCTACACCTTC
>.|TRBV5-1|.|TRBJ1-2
CASSSETLRANYGYTF
TGCGCCAGCAGCTCGGAGACCCTGAGGGCTAACTATGGCTACACCTTC
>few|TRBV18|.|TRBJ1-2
CASSPLQAPHYGYTF
TGTGCCAGCTCACCACTCCAGGCCCCTCACTATGGCTACACCTTC
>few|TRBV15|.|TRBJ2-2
CATSRTLAGITGELFF
TGTGCCACCAGCAGAACCCTTGCAGGGATTACCGGGGAGCTGTTTTTT
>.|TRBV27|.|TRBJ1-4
CASSLRARENEKLFF
TGTGCCAGCAGTTTACGCGCCAGGGAGAATGAAAAACTGTTTTTT
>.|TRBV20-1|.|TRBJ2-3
CSARDGQGPGVTQYF
TGCAGTGCTAGAGATGGGCAGGGACCGGGGGTTACGCAGTATTTT
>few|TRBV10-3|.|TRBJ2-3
CAISESGGEADTQYF
TGTGCCATCAGTGAGTCAGGCGGGGAGGCAGATACGCAGTATTTT
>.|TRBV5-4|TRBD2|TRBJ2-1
CASSQPLPGGQGEQFF
TGTGCCAGCAGTCAACCCCTCCCGGGGGGTCAGGGTGAGCAGTTCTTC
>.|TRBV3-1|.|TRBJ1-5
CASSQDRKGNQPQHF
TGTGCCAGCAGCCAAGATCGGAAGGGAAATCAGCCCCAGCATTTT
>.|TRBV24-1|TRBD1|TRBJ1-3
CATSETGGGNTIYF
TGTGCCACCAGTGAAACAGGGGGCGGAAACACCATATATTTT
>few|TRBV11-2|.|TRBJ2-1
CASSKDRARNEQFF
TGTGCCAGCAGCAAGGACCGGGCACGGAATGAGCAGTTCTTC
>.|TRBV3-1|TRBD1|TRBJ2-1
CASSPWGQGRDLFF
TGTGCCAGCAGCCCCTGGGGACAGGGCAGGGACCTGTTCTTC
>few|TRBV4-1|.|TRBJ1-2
CASSQGMTVYGYTF
TGCGCCAGCAGCCAAGGTATGACAGTCTATGGCTACACCTTC
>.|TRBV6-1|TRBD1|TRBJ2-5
CASTKRGRGTQYF
TGTGCCAGCACCAAAAGGGGGCGAGGGACCCAGTACTTC
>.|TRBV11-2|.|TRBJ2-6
CASSSNRQQVPRGANVLTF
TGTGCCAGCAGCTCAAACCGCCAACAGGTCCCGAGGGGGGCCAACGTCCTGACTTTC
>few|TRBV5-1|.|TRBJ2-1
CASSLKGTPIDNEQFF
TGCGCCAGCAGCTTGAAAGGGACTCCCATTGACAATGAGCAGTTCTTC
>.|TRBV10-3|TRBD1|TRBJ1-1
CAISRTGGTEAFF
TGTGCCATCAGCAGAACAGGGGGCACTGAAGCTTTCTTT
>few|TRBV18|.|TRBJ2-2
CASSPGTGGWELFF
TGTGCCAGCTCACCCGGCACAGGAGGCTGGGAGCTGTTTTTT